The clone carrying this T cell receptor (beta chain) showed up just a few times. Germline and junction disagree at one end, which may indicate a read error. This sample stems from a study of blood T cells in healthy people across ages. Using a J-beta primer mix together with a sample-barcoded 5' primer, a second PCR was run for roughly 7 to 11 cycles. From the 5' RACE reads, TCRdb called clonotypes with MiXCR, one entry per CDR3 protein. Among approximately 810,000 distinct CDR3 sequences listed, about 28% were seen once. Individuals who donated were healthy Caucasians from Russia aged roughly 6 to 100. Germline loops: CDR1 GTSNPN, CDR2 SVGIG (reference sequence). CDR3 length: 12 residues.

Sequencing was performed on blood. V gene TRBV30 combines with J gene TRBJ1-2, with 7 bases lining up with TRBD1. The clonotype comes from a woman of 80 years or more in good health. The CDR3 loop is CAWSRGSYDYTF. The CDR3 region has the DNA TGTGCCTGGAGCAGGGGGAGCTATGACTACACCTTC.